This is a list of T cell receptor beta chains from one sample in a study of control samples from healthy donors and cancer patients. Method: immunoSEQ multiplex PCR; TCRdb's copy keeps in-frame clones and lacks some. The sample shows some 96,000 clones, approximately 84% of them seen only once. The sequencing sample was made of blood. These receptors came from a woman between 45 and 60 years old in good health. Each CDR3 is given with its conserved first and last residue. D genes are given only for firm matches. Clone size, where shown, is once, few, many, or a class for clones that have expanded.

j_gene: TRBJ2-3; abundance: NA; d_gene: NA; v_gene: TRBV9; CDR3aa: CASSGNSGTDTQYF; CDR3nt: TGTGCCAGCAGCGGCAACTCGGGGACAGATACGCAGTATTTT
j_gene: TRBJ2-7; abundance: NA; d_gene: TRBD1; v_gene: TRBV3-1/TRBV3-2; CDR3aa: CASSQDGTGVEQYF; CDR3nt: TGTGCCAGCAGCCAAGATGGGACAGGGGTCGAGCAGTACTTC
j_gene: TRBJ1-5; abundance: NA; d_gene: TRBD1; v_gene: TRBV6-5; CDR3aa: CASKEGTASNQPQHF; CDR3nt: TGTGCCAGCAAGGAGGGGACAGCTAGCAATCAGCCCCAGCATTTT
j_gene: TRBJ2-5; abundance: NA; d_gene: TRBD2; v_gene: TRBV19; CDR3aa: CASSIKAGWSQETQYF; CDR3nt: TGTGCCAGTAGTATAAAAGCGGGATGGAGCCAAGAGACCCAGTACTTC
j_gene: TRBJ1-4; abundance: few; d_gene: NA; v_gene: TRBV7-9; CDR3aa: CASSPTGSSEKLFF; CDR3nt: TGTGCCAGCAGCCCTACAGGATCGTCTGAAAAACTGTTTTTT
j_gene: TRBJ2-6; abundance: NA; d_gene: NA; v_gene: TRBV28; CDR3aa: CASSLGGAGANVLTF; CDR3nt: TGTGCCAGCAGTTTAGGGGGGGCGGGGGCCAACGTCCTGACTTTC
j_gene: TRBJ2-1; abundance: NA; d_gene: NA; v_gene: TRBV28; CDR3aa: CASSPPGLLGNEQFF; CDR3nt: TGTGCCAGCAGTCCACCGGGACTCCTGGGTAATGAGCAGTTCTTC
j_gene: TRBJ2-3; abundance: NA; d_gene: NA; v_gene: TRBV7-3; CDR3aa: CASSLNPLTDTQYF; CDR3nt: TGTGCCAGCAGCTTAAATCCCCTCACAGATACGCAGTATTTT
j_gene: TRBJ2-7; abundance: NA; d_gene: TRBD2; v_gene: TRBV30; CDR3aa: CAGRGGHAYEQYF; CDR3nt: TGTGCCGGCCGGGGGGGGCATGCCTACGAGCAGTACTTC
j_gene: TRBJ1-1; abundance: NA; d_gene: NA; v_gene: TRBV11-2; CDR3aa: CASSLGAGSVEAFF; CDR3nt: TGTGCCAGCAGCTTAGGCGCGGGATCAGTTGAAGCTTTCTTT
j_gene: TRBJ2-1; abundance: NA; d_gene: TRBD2; v_gene: TRBV18; CDR3aa: CASSPPILAGRNEQFF; CDR3nt: TGTGCCAGCTCACCACCCATCCTAGCGGGGCGCAATGAGCAGTTCTTC
j_gene: TRBJ1-5; abundance: NA; d_gene: NA; v_gene: TRBV24-1; CDR3aa: CATSVRGDTGPQHF; CDR3nt: TGTGCCACCAGTGTAAGAGGGGACACTGGGCCCCAGCATTTT
j_gene: TRBJ2-7; abundance: NA; d_gene: TRBD1; v_gene: TRBV5-8; CDR3aa: CASGSGTGPYEQYF; CDR3nt: TGTGCCAGCGGCTCCGGGACAGGGCCCTACGAGCAGTACTTC
j_gene: TRBJ1-1; abundance: NA; d_gene: TRBD1; v_gene: TRBV2; CDR3aa: CASSRGVNTEAFF; CDR3nt: TGTGCCAGCAGCAGGGGGGTGAACACTGAAGCTTTCTTT
j_gene: TRBJ1-1; abundance: NA; d_gene: NA; v_gene: TRBV23-1; CDR3aa: CASSQGQKNTEAFF; CDR3nt: TGCGCCAGCAGTCAAGGACAGAAGAACACTGAAGCTTTCTTT
j_gene: TRBJ2-7; abundance: once; d_gene: NA; v_gene: TRBV9; CDR3aa: CASSVGQGHYEQYF; CDR3nt: TGTGCCAGCAGCGTAGGTCAGGGGCATTACGAGCAGTACTTC
j_gene: TRBJ2-3; abundance: NA; d_gene: NA; v_gene: TRBV6-2/TRBV6-3; CDR3aa: CASSSYASTDTQYF; CDR3nt: TGTGCCAGCAGTTCCTATGCTAGCACAGATACGCAGTATTTT
j_gene: TRBJ2-7; abundance: once; d_gene: NA; v_gene: TRBV19; CDR3aa: CASSSGERFQQYF; CDR3nt: TGTGCCAGTAGTTCAGGAGAGAGGTTCCAGCAGTACTTC
j_gene: TRBJ2-3; abundance: NA; d_gene: NA; v_gene: TRBV6-2/TRBV6-3; CDR3aa: CASSYVGITDTQYF; CDR3nt: TGTGCCAGCAGTTACGTTGGCATCACAGATACGCAGTATTTT
j_gene: TRBJ1-5; abundance: NA; d_gene: NA; v_gene: TRBV7-9; CDR3aa: CASSLVGVGNQPQHF; CDR3nt: TGTGCCAGCAGCTTAGTCGGGGTCGGCAATCAGCCCCAGCATTTT
j_gene: TRBJ2-1; abundance: NA; d_gene: NA; v_gene: TRBV29-1; CDR3aa: CSVRWASDRSYNEQFF; CDR3nt: TGCAGCGTTAGGTGGGCTAGCGACCGCTCCTACAATGAGCAGTTCTTC
j_gene: TRBJ1-5; abundance: NA; d_gene: NA; v_gene: TRBV6-5; CDR3aa: CASSYVGGQPQHF; CDR3nt: TGTGCCAGCAGTTACGTGGGCGGCCAGCCCCAGCATTTT
j_gene: TRBJ2-1; abundance: NA; d_gene: TRBD2; v_gene: TRBV19; CDR3aa: CASEGTKGGNEQFF; CDR3nt: TGTGCCAGTGAAGGGACTAAGGGTGGCAATGAGCAGTTCTTC
j_gene: TRBJ2-7; abundance: NA; d_gene: TRBD1; v_gene: TRBV6-5; CDR3aa: CASEDRGEYEQYF; CDR3nt: TGTGCCAGCGAGGACAGGGGGGAGTACGAGCAGTACTTC
j_gene: TRBJ1-1; abundance: NA; d_gene: NA; v_gene: TRBV5-4; CDR3aa: CASSRGGGTEAFF; CDR3nt: TGTGCCAGCAGCAGAGGGGGAGGCACTGAAGCTTTCTTT
j_gene: TRBJ2-1; abundance: NA; d_gene: TRBD2; v_gene: TRBV3-1/TRBV3-2; CDR3aa: CASSQQRGGISYNEQFF; CDR3nt: TGTGCCAGCAGCCAACAACGGGGGGGAATCTCCTACAATGAGCAGTTCTTC
j_gene: TRBJ2-5; abundance: once; d_gene: TRBD2; v_gene: TRBV29-1; CDR3aa: CSVDGLAGGPQETQYF; CDR3nt: TGCAGCGTTGATGGACTAGCGGGGGGGCCTCAAGAGACCCAGTACTTC
j_gene: TRBJ2-1; abundance: NA; d_gene: TRBD2; v_gene: TRBV2; CDR3aa: CASIGTSGSFFGNEQFF; CDR3nt: TGTGCCAGCATAGGTACGAGCGGGAGTTTTTTTGGCAATGAGCAGTTCTTC
j_gene: TRBJ2-1; abundance: NA; d_gene: NA; v_gene: TRBV27; CDR3aa: CASSFSARTAGRYNEQFF; CDR3nt: TGTGCCAGCAGTTTTTCAGCAAGAACGGCAGGGAGATACAATGAGCAGTTCTTC
j_gene: TRBJ2-1; abundance: NA; d_gene: TRBD2; v_gene: TRBV3-1/TRBV3-2; CDR3aa: CASSWTSGKKNEQFF; CDR3nt: TGTGCCAGCAGCTGGACTAGCGGGAAGAAAAATGAGCAGTTCTTC
j_gene: TRBJ2-3; abundance: NA; d_gene: NA; v_gene: TRBV28; CDR3aa: CASSPTEQVPTNTQYF; CDR3nt: TGTGCCAGCAGCCCTACGGAACAGGTCCCCACGAATACGCAGTATTTT
j_gene: TRBJ2-3; abundance: once; d_gene: NA; v_gene: TRBV29-1; CDR3aa: CSAEGGTDTQYF; CDR3nt: TGCAGCGCCGAGGGCGGTACAGATACGCAGTATTTT
j_gene: TRBJ1-3; abundance: NA; d_gene: TRBD1; v_gene: TRBV15; CDR3aa: CATSRDRGTGNTIYF; CDR3nt: TGTGCCACCAGCAGAGACAGGGGGACTGGAAACACCATATATTTT
j_gene: TRBJ2-5; abundance: NA; d_gene: NA; v_gene: TRBV2; CDR3aa: CASREETQYF; CDR3nt: TGTGCCAGCAGAGAAGAGACCCAGTACTTC
j_gene: TRBJ2-7; abundance: NA; d_gene: TRBD1; v_gene: TRBV6-5; CDR3aa: CASRAPGQGYEQYF; CDR3nt: TGTGCCAGCAGGGCACCGGGACAGGGCTACGAGCAGTACTTC
j_gene: TRBJ1-4; abundance: NA; d_gene: TRBD1; v_gene: TRBV19; CDR3aa: CATGDRYEKLFF; CDR3nt: TGTGCCACGGGGGACAGATATGAAAAACTGTTTTTT